The rows below give T cell receptor beta chains drawn from one sample of a study of cytomegalovirus exposure and HLA in healthy donors. Profiled with immunoSEQ multiplex PCR; TCRdb holds only in-frame clones, not every one. The data show some 130,000 clones, around 63% seen once. The source material was PBMCs. Source of these receptors: a human donor in good health. Each CDR3 is given with its conserved first and last residue. Each record gives: CDR3 protein, CDR3 DNA, D gene, J gene, V gene, clone size. A D gene is named only where the DNA matches it firmly. The listing skips clone size in some rows; elsewhere it reads once, few, many or a size class.

CDR3: CASSVAAGTYEQYF; DNA: TGTGCCAGCAGCGTAGCAGCGGGGACCTACGAGCAGTACTTC; D: TRBD2; J: TRBJ2-7; V: TRBV9; size: .
CDR3: CASSPIPWTGGRSYEQYF; DNA: TGTGCCAGTAGTCCAATTCCTTGGACAGGGGGACGTTCCTACGAGCAGTACTTC; D: TRBD1; J: TRBJ2-7; V: TRBV19; size: .
CDR3: CATGTGKRTDTQYF; DNA: TGTGCCACCGGGACAGGGAAAAGAACAGATACGCAGTATTTT; D: TRBD1; J: TRBJ2-3; V: TRBV19; size: .
CDR3: CASSLGTNNEQFF; DNA: TGTGCCAGCAGCTTAGGTACAAACAATGAGCAGTTCTTC; D: .; J: TRBJ2-1; V: TRBV11-2; size: few
CDR3: CSVRQGIGGYTF; DNA: TGCAGCGTTCGACAGGGAATCGGTGGCTACACCTTC; D: TRBD1; J: TRBJ1-2; V: TRBV29-1; size: .
CDR3: CASRLSGRAGDTQYF; DNA: TGTGCCAGCAGGCTTAGCGGGAGGGCGGGAGATACGCAGTATTTT; D: TRBD2; J: TRBJ2-3; V: TRBV6-1; size: .
CDR3: CASSPGGGHGNEQFF; DNA: TGTGCCAGCTCACCTGGCGGAGGGCATGGAAATGAGCAGTTCTTC; D: .; J: TRBJ2-1; V: TRBV18; size: .
CDR3: CASSLRLGQETQYF; DNA: TGCGCCAGCAGCTTGAGGCTAGGACAAGAGACCCAGTACTTC; D: .; J: TRBJ2-5; V: TRBV5-1; size: .
CDR3: CASRDQGPETQYF; DNA: TGTGCCAGCAGGGATCAGGGTCCGGAGACCCAGTACTTC; D: .; J: TRBJ2-5; V: TRBV6-5; size: .
CDR3: CASSTTSGRADTQYF; DNA: TGTGCCAGTAGTACCACTAGCGGGAGAGCGGATACGCAGTATTTT; D: TRBD2; J: TRBJ2-3; V: TRBV19; size: .
CDR3: CSVTSGANTGELFF; DNA: TGCAGCGTCACAAGCGGGGCGAACACCGGGGAGCTGTTTTTT; D: TRBD2; J: TRBJ2-2; V: TRBV29-1; size: few
CDR3: CAGSPTGNTYNEQFF; DNA: TGTGCCGGCAGCCCCACAGGGAACACCTACAATGAGCAGTTCTTC; D: .; J: TRBJ2-1; V: TRBV6-5; size: .